This is a list of T cell receptor beta chains from one sample in a study of T cell responses to AZD1222 COVID-19 vaccine. Data came from immunoSEQ multiplex PCR; TCRdb stores just in-frame clones and leaves some out. The sample includes nearly 95,000 clones, 80% to 90% of them seen just once. The material sequenced was peripheral blood, taken 28 days after the second AZD1222 dose. The receptor set was obtained from an adult who received the AZD1222 COVID-19 vaccine. The CDR3 runs from the conserved cysteine through the conserved F or W. A D gene is named only where the DNA matches it firmly. Clone size, where shown, is once, few, many, or a class for clones that have expanded.

clone_size j_call d_call v_call cdr3_aa cdr3_nt
- TRBJ2-1 TRBD2 TRBV4-3 CASSPQGASGGVNEQFF TGCGCCAGCAGCCCCCAGGGGGCTAGCGGGGGGGTGAATGAGCAGTTCTTC
- TRBJ1-2 TRBD1 TRBV7-8 CASSLRDRGDYGYTF TGTGCCAGCAGCTTAAGGGACAGGGGAGACTATGGCTACACCTTC
- TRBJ2-1 TRBD2 TRBV5-4 CASSTGTSGRIHNEQFF TGTGCCAGCAGCACGGGGACTAGCGGGAGGATCCACAATGAGCAGTTCTTC
- TRBJ1-4 - TRBV27 CASTGRGLGEKLFF TGTGCCAGCACCGGGAGGGGTTTGGGTGAAAAACTGTTTTTT
- TRBJ1-1 - TRBV2 CASSARLGTEAFF TGTGCCAGCAGTGCCCGACTAGGCACTGAAGCTTTCTTT
- TRBJ1-3 - TRBV21-1 CASSKALPRDVSGNTIYF TGTGCCAGCAGCAAAGCGCTTCCCCGAGACGTATCTGGAAACACCATATATTTT
- TRBJ1-1 - TRBV30 CAWYYTEAFF TGTGCCTGGTACTACACTGAAGCTTTCTTT
- TRBJ1-4 - TRBV2 CASYRQALATNEKLFF TGTGCCAGCTACAGACAGGCCCTAGCAACTAATGAAAAACTGTTTTTT
once TRBJ2-1 TRBD2 TRBV29-1 CSVEGGRAVDEQFF TGCAGCGTTGAGGGCGGGAGGGCCGTGGATGAGCAGTTCTTC
- TRBJ1-1 - TRBV10-2 CASRVNTEAFF TGCGCCAGCAGGGTGAACACTGAAGCTTTCTTT
- TRBJ1-2 - TRBV7-2 CASSLAVAGNGYTF TGTGCCAGCAGCTTAGCGGTAGCAGGGAATGGCTACACCTTC
- TRBJ1-2 - TRBV7-8 CASSSLTEGHGYTF TGTGCCAGCAGCTCCCTAACGGAGGGGCATGGCTACACCTTC
- TRBJ2-1 - TRBV19 CASSERYPYNEQFF TGTGCCAGTAGTGAGCGCTACCCCTACAATGAGCAGTTCTTC
once TRBJ1-1 - TRBV5-1 CASSLLRMNTEAFF TGCGCCAGCAGCTTGTTACGGATGAACACTGAAGCTTTCTTT
- TRBJ2-5 TRBD1 TRBV25-1 CASSPSTGGETQYF TGTGCCAGCAGTCCCTCGACAGGGGGAGAGACCCAGTACTTC
- TRBJ1-5 - TRBV10-2 CASSESASYQPQHF TGCGCCAGCAGTGAGTCGGCCAGCTATCAGCCCCAGCATTTT
- TRBJ2-5 TRBD2 TRBV5-1 CASSRFSGEPQETQYF TGCGCCAGCAGCCGATTTAGCGGGGAGCCCCAAGAGACCCAGTACTTC
- TRBJ2-5 - TRBV10-2 CASSERETQYF TGCGCCAGCAGTGAGAGGGAGACCCAGTACTTC
once TRBJ2-2 TRBD2 TRBV9 CASSEGLATGELFF TGTGCCAGCAGCGAGGGACTAGCGACCGGGGAGCTGTTTTTT
- TRBJ1-3 - TRBV27 CASSFCSIYF TGTGCCAGCAGTTTCTGTTCGATATATTTT
- TRBJ2-3 TRBD1 TRBV6-1 CASSEGTGMTDTQYF TGTGCCAGCAGCGAAGGGACAGGGATGACAGATACGCAGTATTTT
- TRBJ2-2 TRBD1 TRBV7-6 CASSERDSPNTGELFF TGTGCCAGCAGCGAAAGGGACAGCCCGAACACCGGGGAGCTGTTTTTT
few TRBJ2-5 TRBD2 TRBV18 CASSKTGTRETQYF TGTGCCAGCTCCAAAACCGGGACTAGAGAGACCCAGTACTTC
- TRBJ1-1 TRBD1 TRBV7-3 CASSSQGEGTEAFF TGTGCCAGCAGCTCACAGGGGGAAGGTACTGAAGCTTTCTTT
- TRBJ2-1 TRBD1 TRBV27 CASGDGTGTIEQFF TGTGCCAGCGGCGACGGGACAGGTACAATTGAGCAGTTCTTC
- TRBJ2-3 TRBD1 TRBV27 CASGTGVADTQYF TGTGCCAGCGGGACAGGGGTCGCAGATACGCAGTATTTT
- TRBJ2-2 - TRBV30 CAWSGSSDLNTGELFF TGTGCCTGGAGTGGGTCTAGCGATTTGAACACCGGGGAGCTGTTTTTT
- TRBJ1-1 - TRBV6-7 CAPYVGTEAFF TGTGCCCCATATGTAGGCACTGAAGCTTTCTTT
- TRBJ2-7 - TRBV2 CASSGPNSSYEQYF TGTGCCAGCAGTGGGCCTAACAGCTCCTACGAGCAGTACTTC
- TRBJ2-6 - TRBV7-9 CASSLYQGQAGANVLTF TGTGCCAGCAGCTTATATCAGGGGCAAGCAGGGGCCAACGTCCTGACTTTC
- TRBJ2-3 - TRBV6-5 CASSSPRKGTDTQYF TGTGCCAGCAGTTCCCCCAGAAAGGGCACAGATACGCAGTATTTT
- TRBJ1-1 - TRBV6-5 CASSYSRAVEGAFF TGTGCCAGCAGTTACTCGAGGGCGGTCGAGGGAGCTTTCTTT
- TRBJ1-2 - TRBV13 CASTAFFLRDYGYTF TGTGCCAGCACCGCCTTTTTCCTCCGGGACTATGGCTACACCTTC
once TRBJ2-7 - TRBV5-1 CASSLYTTAYEQYF TGCGCCAGCAGCTTGTATACCACGGCCTACGAGCAGTACTTC
- TRBJ1-6 - TRBV3-1/TRBV3-2 CASSLSRRAGYSPLHF TGTGCCAGCAGCCTGAGTCGGCGGGCTGGGTATTCACCCCTCCACTTT
- TRBJ2-1 - TRBV3-1/TRBV3-2 CASSSNQGVSYNEQFF TGTGCCAGCAGCTCAAATCAAGGGGTCTCCTACAATGAGCAGTTCTTC
- TRBJ2-7 - TRBV19 CASSYRAPGSYEQYF TGTGCCAGTAGTTACAGGGCCCCGGGCTCCTACGAGCAGTACTTC
- TRBJ1-2 - TRBV7-9 CASSYPAGQSYYGYTF TGTGCCAGCAGCTACCCAGCAGGACAGTCCTACTATGGCTACACCTTC
- TRBJ1-4 TRBD1 TRBV11-2 CASSLPGGEPAKLFF TGTGCCAGCAGCTTACCAGGGGGGGAACCTGCAAAACTGTTTTTT
- TRBJ1-3 TRBD1 TRBV10-3 CAIKPGQGNVTGNTIYF TGTGCCATCAAGCCGGGACAGGGAAATGTGACTGGAAACACCATATATTTT
once TRBJ1-1 - TRBV6-5 CASSSGGDTEAFF TGTGCCAGCAGCTCCGGAGGGGACACTGAAGCTTTCTTT
- TRBJ1-6 - TRBV30 CAWSRETYNSPLHF TGTGCCTGGAGTCGGGAAACCTATAATTCACCCCTCCACTTT
- TRBJ1-5 - TRBV7-9 CASSLEGGNQPQHF TGTGCCAGCAGCTTAGAAGGGGGCAATCAGCCCCAGCATTTT
- TRBJ2-2 - TRBV6-4 CASSEQPPENTGELFF TGTGCCAGCAGTGAACAACCACCAGAGAACACCGGGGAGCTGTTTTTT
few TRBJ2-1 TRBD2 TRBV27 CASSRGGLSYNEQFF TGTGCCAGCAGTCGGGGGGGACTCTCCTACAATGAGCAGTTCTTC
few TRBJ1-1 - TRBV19 CASKKSPGREAFF TGTGCCAGTAAGAAGTCCCCCGGACGAGAAGCTTTCTTT
once TRBJ2-5 TRBD2 TRBV7-8 CASSPKGGLAGYETQYF TGTGCCAGCAGCCCAAAGGGGGGACTAGCGGGATATGAGACCCAGTACTTC
once TRBJ2-1 TRBD2 TRBV5-1 CASSFPLAGGPFDEQFF TGCGCCAGCAGCTTCCCACTAGCGGGGGGCCCTTTTGATGAGCAGTTCTTC
- TRBJ1-1 - TRBV9 CASSVETRRSEAFF TGTGCCAGCAGCGTAGAAACCAGGAGGTCTGAAGCTTTCTTT
once TRBJ1-4 - TRBV6-5 CACRDRNEKLFF TGTGCCTGTAGGGACCGGAATGAAAAACTGTTTTTT
- TRBJ1-5 TRBD1 TRBV6-2/TRBV6-3 CASSPGTGPSSQHF TGTGCCAGCAGTCCCGGGACAGGCCCCAGTTCCCAGCATTTT
- TRBJ1-6 - TRBV6-5 CASSYAVGDSPLHF TGTGCCAGCAGTTACGCTGTAGGGGATTCACCCCTCCACTTT
- TRBJ2-2 TRBD1 TRBV5-4 CASSARGQGAHGELFF TGTGCCAGCAGCGCCAGGGGACAGGGGGCGCACGGGGAGCTGTTTTTT
few TRBJ2-6 - TRBV5-1 CASSLPDSSGANVLTF TGCGCCAGCAGCTTGCCAGACAGCTCTGGGGCCAACGTCCTGACTTTC